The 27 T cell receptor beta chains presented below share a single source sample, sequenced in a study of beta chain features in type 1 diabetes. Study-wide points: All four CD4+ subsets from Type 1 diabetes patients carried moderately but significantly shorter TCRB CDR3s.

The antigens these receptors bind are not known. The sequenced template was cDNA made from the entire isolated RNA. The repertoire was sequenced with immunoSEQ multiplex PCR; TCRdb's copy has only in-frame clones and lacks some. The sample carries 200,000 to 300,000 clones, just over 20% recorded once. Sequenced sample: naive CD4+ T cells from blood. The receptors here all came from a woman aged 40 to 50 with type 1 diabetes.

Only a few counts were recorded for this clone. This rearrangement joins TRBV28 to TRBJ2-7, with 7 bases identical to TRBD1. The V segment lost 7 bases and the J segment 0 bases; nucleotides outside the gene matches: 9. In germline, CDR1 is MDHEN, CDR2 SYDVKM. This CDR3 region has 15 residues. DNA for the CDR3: TGTGCCAGCACTCGAACAGGGACAGTCTCCTACGAGCAGTACTTC. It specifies CASTRTGTVSYEQYF.

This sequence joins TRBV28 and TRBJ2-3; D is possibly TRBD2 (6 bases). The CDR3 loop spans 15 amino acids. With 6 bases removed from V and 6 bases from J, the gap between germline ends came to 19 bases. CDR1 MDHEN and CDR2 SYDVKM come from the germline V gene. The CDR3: CASRSGGAYSDTQYF. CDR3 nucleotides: TGTGCCAGCAGATCCGGAGGGGCGTATTCCGATACGCAGTATTTT.

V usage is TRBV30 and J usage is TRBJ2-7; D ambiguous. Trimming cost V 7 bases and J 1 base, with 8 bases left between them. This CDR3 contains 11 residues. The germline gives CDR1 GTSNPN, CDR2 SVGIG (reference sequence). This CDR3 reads CAFAASYEQYF. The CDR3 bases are TGTGCCTTCGCGGCGTCCTACGAGCAGTACTTC.

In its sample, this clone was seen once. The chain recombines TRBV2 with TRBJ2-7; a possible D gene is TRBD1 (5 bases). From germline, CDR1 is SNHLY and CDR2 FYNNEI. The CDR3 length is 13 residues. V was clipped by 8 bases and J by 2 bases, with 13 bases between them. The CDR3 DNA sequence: TGTGCCAGCTCCCAGGGTACTCCCTACGAGCAGTACTTC. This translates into CASSQGTPYEQYF.

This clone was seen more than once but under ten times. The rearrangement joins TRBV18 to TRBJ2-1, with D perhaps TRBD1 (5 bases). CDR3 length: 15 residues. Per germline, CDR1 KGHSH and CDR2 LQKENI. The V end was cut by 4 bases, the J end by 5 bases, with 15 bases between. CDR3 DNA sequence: TGTGCCAGCTCACTCGGCATAGGGGTCGACAATGAGCAGTTCTTC. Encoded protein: CASSLGIGVDNEQFF.

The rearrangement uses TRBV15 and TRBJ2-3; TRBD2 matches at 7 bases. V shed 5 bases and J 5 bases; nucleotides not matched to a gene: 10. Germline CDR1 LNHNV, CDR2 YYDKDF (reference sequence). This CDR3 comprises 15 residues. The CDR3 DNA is TGTGCCACCAGCCCTGAGGCTGCGGGGGAAGATACGCAGTATTTT. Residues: CATSPEAAGEDTQYF.

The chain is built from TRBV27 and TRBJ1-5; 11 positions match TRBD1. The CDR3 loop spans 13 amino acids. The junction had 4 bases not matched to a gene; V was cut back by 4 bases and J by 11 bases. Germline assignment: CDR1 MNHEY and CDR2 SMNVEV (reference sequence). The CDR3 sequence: CASSSGQGATQHF. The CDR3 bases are TGTGCCAGCAGTTCAGGACAGGGGGCGACCCAGCATTTT.

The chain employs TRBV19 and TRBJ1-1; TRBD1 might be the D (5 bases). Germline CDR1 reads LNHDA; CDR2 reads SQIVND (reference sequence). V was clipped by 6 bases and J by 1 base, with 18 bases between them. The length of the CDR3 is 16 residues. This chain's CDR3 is CASSGHAMGSNTEAFF. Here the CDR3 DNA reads TGTGCCAGTAGCGGACATGCGATGGGGTCGAACACTGAAGCTTTCTTT.

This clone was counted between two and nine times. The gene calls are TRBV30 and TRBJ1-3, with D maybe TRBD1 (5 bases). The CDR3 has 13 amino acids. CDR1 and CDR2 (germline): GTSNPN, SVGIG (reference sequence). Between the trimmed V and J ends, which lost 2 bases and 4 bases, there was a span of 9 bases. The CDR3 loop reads CAWSRRGGNTIYF. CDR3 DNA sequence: TGTGCCTGGAGTAGGCGGGGGGGAAACACCATATATTTT. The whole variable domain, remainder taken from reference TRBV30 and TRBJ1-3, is SQTIHQWPATLVQPVGSPLSLECTVEGTSNPNLYWYRQAAGRGLQLLFYSVGIGQISSEVPQNLSASRPQDRQFILSSKKLLLSDSGFYLCAWSRRGGNTIYFGEGSWLTVV.

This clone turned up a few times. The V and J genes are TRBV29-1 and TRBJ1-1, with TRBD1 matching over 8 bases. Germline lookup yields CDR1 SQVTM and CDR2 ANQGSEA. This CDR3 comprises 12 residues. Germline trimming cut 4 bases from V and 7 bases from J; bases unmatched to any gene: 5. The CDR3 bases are TGCAGCGTTGCCCCAGGGGGCAGTGAAGCTTTCTTT. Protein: CSVAPGGSEAFF.

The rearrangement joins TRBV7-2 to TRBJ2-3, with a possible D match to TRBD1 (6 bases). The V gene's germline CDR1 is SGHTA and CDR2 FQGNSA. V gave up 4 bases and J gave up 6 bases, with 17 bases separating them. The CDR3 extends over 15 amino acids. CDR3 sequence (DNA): TGTGCCAGCAGCTCAGGACAGCCTGCAAGGGATACGCAGTATTTT. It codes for CASSSGQPARDTQYF.

The CDR3 nucleotides read TGTGCCAGCAGTACCCCCGACAGGGTCGCAGTTGGCTACACCTTC. Translation: CASSTPDRVAVGYTF. The chain joins TRBV2 to TRBJ1-2, with 7 bases aligning to TRBD1. The CDR3 runs 15 residues. Trimming at V came to 5 bases and at J to 7 bases, leaving 13 bases not matched to a gene. Per the germline V gene, CDR1 is SNHLY and CDR2 is FYNNEI.

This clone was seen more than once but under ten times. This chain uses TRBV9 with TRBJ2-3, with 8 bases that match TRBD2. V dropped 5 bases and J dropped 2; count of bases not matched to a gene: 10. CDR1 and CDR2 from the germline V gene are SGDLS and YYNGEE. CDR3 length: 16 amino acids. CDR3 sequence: CASSYSGERSTDTQYF. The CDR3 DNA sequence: TGTGCCAGCAGTTATAGCGGGGAACGATCCACAGATACGCAGTATTTT.

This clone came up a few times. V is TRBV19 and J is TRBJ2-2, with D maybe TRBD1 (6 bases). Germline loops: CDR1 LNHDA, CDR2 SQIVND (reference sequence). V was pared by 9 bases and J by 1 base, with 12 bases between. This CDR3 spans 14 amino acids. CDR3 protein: CASTGTLNTGELFF. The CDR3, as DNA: TGTGCCAGCACCGGGACACTGAACACCGGGGAGCTGTTTTTT.

CDR3 protein: CASSLNGARSYNEQFF. The CDR3 coding sequence is TGTGCCAGCAGCCTCAATGGGGCGAGGTCCTACAATGAGCAGTTCTTC. This rearrangement joins TRBV7-2 to TRBJ2-1; a possible D gene is TRBD1 (5 bases). Germline V CDR1 and CDR2: SGHTA, FQGNSA. With 5 bases removed from V and 1 base from J, the gap between germline ends came to 15 bases. This CDR3 is 16 amino acids long.

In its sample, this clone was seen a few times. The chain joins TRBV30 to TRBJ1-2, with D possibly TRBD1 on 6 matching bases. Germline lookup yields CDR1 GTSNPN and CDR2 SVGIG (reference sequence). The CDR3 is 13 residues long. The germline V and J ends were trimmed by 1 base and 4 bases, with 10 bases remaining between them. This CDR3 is CAWSDRDLYGYTF. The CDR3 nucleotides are TGTGCCTGGAGTGACAGGGATCTCTATGGCTACACCTTC.

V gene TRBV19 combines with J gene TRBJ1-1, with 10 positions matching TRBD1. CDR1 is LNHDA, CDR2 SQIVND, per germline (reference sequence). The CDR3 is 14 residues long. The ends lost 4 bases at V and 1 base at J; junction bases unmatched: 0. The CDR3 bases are TGTGCCAGTAGTAGGGACAGGGGGAACACTGAAGCTTTCTTT. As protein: CASSRDRGNTEAFF. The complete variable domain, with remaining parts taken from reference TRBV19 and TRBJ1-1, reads DGGITQSPKYLFRKEGQNVTLSCEQNLNHDAMYWYRQDPGQGLRLIYYSQIVNDFQKGDIAEGYSVSREKKESFPLTVTSAQKNPTAFYLCASSRDRGNTEAFFGQGTRLTVV.

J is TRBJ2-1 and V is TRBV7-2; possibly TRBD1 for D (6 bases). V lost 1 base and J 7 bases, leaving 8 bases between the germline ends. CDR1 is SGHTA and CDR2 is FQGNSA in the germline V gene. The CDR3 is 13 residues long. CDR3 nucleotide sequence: TGTGCCAGCAGCTTAGACAGGGATAATGAGCAGTTCTTC. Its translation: CASSLDRDNEQFF. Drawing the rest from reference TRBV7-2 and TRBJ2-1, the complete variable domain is GAGVSQSPSNKVTEKGKDVELRCDPISGHTALYWYRQSLGQGLEFLIYFQGNSAPDKSGLPSDRFSAERTGGSVSTLTIQRTQQEDSAVYLCASSLDRDNEQFFGPGTRLTVL.

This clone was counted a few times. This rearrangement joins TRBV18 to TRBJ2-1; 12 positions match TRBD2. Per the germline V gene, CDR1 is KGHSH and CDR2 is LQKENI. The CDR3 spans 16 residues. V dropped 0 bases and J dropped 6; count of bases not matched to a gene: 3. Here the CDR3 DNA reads TGTGCCAGCTCACCACCGGGACTAGCGGGCGTCAATGAGCAGTTCTTC. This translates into CASSPPGLAGVNEQFF.

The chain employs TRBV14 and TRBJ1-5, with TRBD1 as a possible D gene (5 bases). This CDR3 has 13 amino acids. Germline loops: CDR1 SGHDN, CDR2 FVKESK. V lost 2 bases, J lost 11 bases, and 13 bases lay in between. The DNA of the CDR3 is TGTGCCAGCAGCCAAACCCCCTTAGGGGCCCAGCATTTT. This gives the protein CASSQTPLGAQHF.

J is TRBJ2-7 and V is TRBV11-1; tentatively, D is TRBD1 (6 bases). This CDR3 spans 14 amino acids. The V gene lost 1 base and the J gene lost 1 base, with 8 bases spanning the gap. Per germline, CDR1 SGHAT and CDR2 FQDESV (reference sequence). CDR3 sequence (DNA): TGTGCCAGCAGCTTAGAGGGGGAGTCCTACGAGCAGTACTTC. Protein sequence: CASSLEGESYEQYF. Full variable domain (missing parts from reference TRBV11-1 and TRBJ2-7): EAEVAQSPRYKITEKSQAVAFWCDPISGHATLYWYRQILGQGPELLVQFQDESVVDDSQLPKDRFSAERLKGVDSTLKIQPAELGDSAMYLCASSLEGESYEQYFGPGTRLTVT.

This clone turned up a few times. The CDR3 DNA sequence: TGTGCCAGCAGTGAATCCGCCGGTAGCTCCTACAATGAGCAGTTCTTC. Translated: CASSESAGSSYNEQFF. The rearrangement links TRBV25-1 to TRBJ2-1; D not resolved. Germline lookup yields CDR1 MGHDK and CDR2 SYGVNS. This CDR3 has 16 residues. The V and J ends lost 1 base and 0 bases respectively, with 10 bases between them. Full variable domain (outside the CDR3, taken from reference TRBV25-1 and TRBJ2-1): EADIYQTPRYLVIGTGKKITLECSQTMGHDKMYWYQQDPGMELHLIHYSYGVNSTEKGDLSSESTVSRIRTEHFPLTLESARPSHTSQYLCASSESAGSSYNEQFFGPGTRLTVL.

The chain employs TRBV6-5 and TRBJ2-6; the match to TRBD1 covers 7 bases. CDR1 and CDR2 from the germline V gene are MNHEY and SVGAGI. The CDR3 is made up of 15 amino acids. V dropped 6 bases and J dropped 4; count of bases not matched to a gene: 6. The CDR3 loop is CASRRTGEGANVLTF. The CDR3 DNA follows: TGTGCCAGCAGGAGAACAGGGGAAGGGGCCAACGTCCTGACTTTC.

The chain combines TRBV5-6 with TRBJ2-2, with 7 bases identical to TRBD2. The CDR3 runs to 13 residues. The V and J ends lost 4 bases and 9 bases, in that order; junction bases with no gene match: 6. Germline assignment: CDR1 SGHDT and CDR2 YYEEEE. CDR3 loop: CASSPSGLWELFF. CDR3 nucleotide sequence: TGTGCCAGCAGCCCCTCGGGACTATGGGAGCTGTTTTTT.

CDR3 nucleotides: TGTGCCAGCAGCTTTGACAGCGTGAACACTGAAGCTTTCTTT. Its protein is CASSFDSVNTEAFF. The chain links TRBV11-1 to TRBJ1-1; D might be TRBD1 (5 bases). Germline CDR1 is SGHAT and CDR2 is FQDESV (reference sequence). The CDR3 is 14 amino acids. V was clipped by 3 bases and J by 0 bases, with 8 bases between them.

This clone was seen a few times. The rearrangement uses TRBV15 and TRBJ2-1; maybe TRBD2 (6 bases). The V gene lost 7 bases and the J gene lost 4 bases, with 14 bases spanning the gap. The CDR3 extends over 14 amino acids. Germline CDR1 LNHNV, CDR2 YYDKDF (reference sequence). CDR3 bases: TGTGCCACCATATCGGGACTGGGTTACAATGAGCAGTTCTTC. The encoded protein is CATISGLGYNEQFF.

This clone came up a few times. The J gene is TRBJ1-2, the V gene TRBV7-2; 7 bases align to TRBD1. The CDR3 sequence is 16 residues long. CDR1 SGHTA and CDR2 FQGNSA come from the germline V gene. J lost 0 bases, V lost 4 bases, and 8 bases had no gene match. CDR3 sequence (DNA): TGTGCCAGCAGCTCAGCCTGGGACAGAGCTAACTATGGCTACACCTTC. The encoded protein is CASSSAWDRANYGYTF.